A single sample gave rise to the 23 T cell receptor beta chains below, sequenced in a study of brain metastases from non-small cell lung cancer. TCRdb's copy holds only in-frame clones and misses some; the assay was immunoSEQ multiplex PCR. The sample holds hundreds of clones; just under 90% are singletons and the top ten take around an eighth. The sample consisted of primary lung tumor tissue. These receptors were obtained from a donor aged 40 or older with non-small cell lung cancer.

V gene TRBV2 combines with J gene TRBJ2-3; TRBD1 agrees at 7 bases. With 8 bases clipped from V and 1 base from J, the junction kept 12 bases outside the gene matches. The CDR3 totals 16 residues. CDR1 is SNHLY, CDR2 FYNNEI, per germline. The CDR3 DNA reads as TGTGCCAGCGTCCTTTCCCGGGACAGACGCACAGATACGCAGTATTTT. It yields the protein CASVLSRDRRTDTQYF. Full variable domain (missing parts from reference TRBV2 and TRBJ2-3): EPEVTQTPSHQVTQMGQEVILRCVPISNHLYFYWYRQILGQKVEFLVSFYNNEISEKSEIFDDQFSVERPDGSNFTLKIRSTKLEDSAMYFCASVLSRDRRTDTQYFGPGTRLTVL.

The V call is TRBV29-1, the J call TRBJ2-3, with D possibly called TRBD1 or TRBD2 (5 bases each). The CDR3 has 14 amino acids. Germline V gene sequence: CDR1 SQVTM, CDR2 ANQGSEA. Deletions cut 4 bases from V and 0 bases from J, with 11 bases between. The DNA for the CDR3 is TGCAGCGTTGCCGGGGCGGGTAGCACAGATACGCAGTATTTT. It yields the protein CSVAGAGSTDTQYF.

As to this clone: The same CDR3 is also encoded by other DNA sequences in this sample. This sequence joins TRBV27 and TRBJ1-6; unclear D gene. V dropped 3 bases and J dropped 7 bases, with 7 bases sitting between them. Germline V gene lookup returns CDR1 MNHEY and CDR2 SMNVEV (reference sequence). CDR3 length equals 13 residues. The CDR3 here is CASSFTRNSPLHF. The CDR3 DNA reads TGTGCCAGCAGTTTCACCCGGAATTCACCCCTCCACTTT.

The chain combines TRBV6-6 with TRBJ2-3; no firm D call. This CDR3 region has 10 residues. The V end lost 8 bases, the J end lost 11 bases, and 11 bases lay between the germline ends. Germline V gene lookup returns CDR1 MNHNY and CDR2 SVGAGI (reference sequence). CDR3 sequence (DNA): TGTGCCAGCTTCGACGGAAGGCAGTATTTT. It is translated as CASFDGRQYF.

This chain connects TRBV4-1 to TRBJ2-1; D unclear. V shed 1 base and J shed 5 bases, with 9 bases lying between them. Germline lookup yields CDR1 MGHRA and CDR2 YSYEKL. The CDR3 has 14 amino acids. The CDR3 DNA is TGCGCCAGCAGCCAAGTTTTACAGCACAATGAGCAGTTCTTC. It specifies CASSQVLQHNEQFF.

The CDR3 DNA reads as TGTGCCAGCAGACTAGCGTTGATGGGCACAGATACGCAGTATTTT. Protein sequence: CASRLALMGTDTQYF. The chain employs TRBV27 and TRBJ2-3, with 7 bases aligning to TRBD2. The trim removed 6 bases at V and 1 base at J, leaving 7 bases unmatched. In germline, CDR1 is MNHEY, CDR2 SMNVEV (reference sequence). The CDR3 is made up of 15 amino acids.

The chain uses TRBV18 and TRBJ1-1; the match to TRBD1 covers 10 bases. Looked up from germline, CDR1 is KGHSH and CDR2 is LQKENI. CDR3 length: 14 residues. V trimming: 2 bases; J trimming: 9 bases; junction bases outside the gene matches: 6. The CDR3 bases are TGTGCCAGCTCACCAGGGACAGGGGCTTCGAAAGCTTTCTTT. Residues: CASSPGTGASKAFF.

V is TRBV7-6 and J is TRBJ2-5, with 16 bases that match TRBD2. The CDR3 runs 20 residues. Germline trimming cut 5 bases from V and 0 bases from J; bases unmatched to any gene: 12. Germline V CDR1 and CDR2: SGHVS, FNYEAQ. This chain's CDR3 is CASSPPWGLAGGRYQETQYF. The CDR3 DNA sequence: TGTGCCAGCAGCCCCCCGTGGGGACTAGCGGGAGGGAGGTACCAAGAGACCCAGTACTTC.

The chain is built from TRBV6-4 and TRBJ2-2; 9 nucleotides align to TRBD2. V gave up 5 bases and J gave up 0 bases; unmatched junction bases: 7. Looked up from germline, CDR1 is MRHNA and CDR2 is SNTAGT. The CDR3 is made up of 17 amino acids. CDR3 protein: CASSRWASGANTGELFF. The CDR3 DNA reads as TGTGCCAGCAGTCGGTGGGCTAGCGGGGCGAACACCGGGGAGCTGTTTTTT.

This chain connects TRBV6-2 or TRBV6-3 to TRBJ2-6; D is unclear. Germline-derived CDR1 and CDR2 are MNHEY and SVGEGT. The V and J ends lost 6 bases and 1 base respectively, with 10 bases between them. This CDR3 comprises 15 residues. CDR3 sequence (DNA): TGTGCCAGCAGCACGGCGGTTTCTGGGGCCAACGTCCTGACTTTC. Encoded protein: CASSTAVSGANVLTF.

The chain links TRBV7-9 to TRBJ2-7; tentative D call: TRBD2 (7 bases). Germline V gives CDR1 SEHNR, CDR2 FQNEAQ (reference sequence). The CDR3 sequence is 14 residues long. The V end was cut by 5 bases, the J end by 2 bases, with 13 bases between. CDR3 region: CASSQGRVPYEQYF. CDR3 coding DNA: TGTGCCAGCAGCCAGGGGAGGGTACCCTACGAGCAGTACTTC.

The chain links TRBV19 to TRBJ1-5; D remains unclear. The CDR3 has 15 residues. CDR1 LNHDA and CDR2 SQIVND come from the germline V gene (reference sequence). The V gene lost 4 bases and the J gene lost 0 bases, with 10 bases spanning the gap. The CDR3 spells CASSNTPYSNQPQHF. In DNA, the CDR3 is TGTGCCAGTAGTAACACCCCCTATAGCAATCAGCCCCAGCATTTT.

V gene TRBV10-3 combines with J gene TRBJ1-1, with a weak D call TRBD1 (5 bases). This CDR3 region has 14 residues. Germline V gene lookup returns CDR1 ENHRY and CDR2 SYGVKD. V was pared by 6 bases and J by 2 bases, with 13 bases between. CDR3 protein: CAIRPQGVNTEAFF. The CDR3 DNA reads as TGTGCCATCAGACCGCAGGGAGTTAACACTGAAGCTTTCTTT.

The V call is TRBV2, the J call TRBJ2-3; tentative D call: TRBD2 (6 bases). The CDR3 covers 12 residues. Germline V CDR1 and CDR2: SNHLY, FYNNEI. V dropped 6 bases and J dropped 6 bases, with 10 bases sitting between them. In nucleotides, the CDR3 is TGTGCCAGCAGGGACTACAGGGATACGCAGTATTTT. Translated: CASRDYRDTQYF.

V gene TRBV5-5 combines with J gene TRBJ2-6; maybe TRBD1 (6 bases). CDR3 length equals 19 residues. Germline CDR1 is SGHKS and CDR2 is YYEKEE (reference sequence). V was clipped by 7 bases and J by 5 bases, with 28 bases between them. CDR3 loop: CASWGHVSHAQSRANVLTF. The CDR3 DNA is TGTGCCAGCTGGGGACATGTCTCGCACGCACAAAGTCGGGCCAACGTCCTGACTTTC.

The V and J genes are TRBV6-5 and TRBJ2-5; 12 nucleotides align to TRBD2. The V segment lost 7 bases and the J segment 5 bases; nucleotides outside the gene matches: 8. The CDR3 loop spans 15 amino acids. Germline V gene data show CDR1 as MNHEY and CDR2 as SVGAGI. The chain's CDR3 is CASIRLAGAGETQYF. As DNA, the CDR3 is TGTGCCAGCATCCGACTAGCGGGGGCCGGTGAGACCCAGTACTTC.

V usage is TRBV3-1 (or the pseudogene TRBV3-2) and J usage is TRBJ2-1; 7 bases fit TRBD1. Germline V gene sequence: CDR1 LGHDT, CDR2 YNNKEL (reference sequence). The CDR3 consists of 13 residues. After removal of 2 bases from V and 8 bases from J, the junction contained 3 bases not matched to a gene. The CDR3 loop reads CASSQNRGDEQFF. The CDR3 bases are TGTGCCAGCAGCCAAAACAGGGGCGATGAGCAGTTCTTC.

V and J are TRBV27 and TRBJ1-1; the match to TRBD1 covers 8 bases. The CDR3 runs to 13 residues. Germline V lookup: CDR1 MNHEY, CDR2 SMNVEV (reference sequence). After removal of 3 bases from V and 5 bases from J, the junction contained 2 bases not matched to a gene. The chain's CDR3 is CASSLDRVTEAFF. The CDR3 bases are TGTGCCAGCAGTTTGGACAGGGTTACTGAAGCTTTCTTT.

The chain carries TRBV13 and TRBJ1-1; D gene uncertain. Trimming took off 5 bases at V and 1 base at J, with 14 bases between the two ends. Per the germline V gene, CDR1 is PRHDT and CDR2 is FYEKMQ (reference sequence). There are 15 residues in the CDR3. CDR3 nucleotides: TGTGCCAGCAGCCCGACCCCCGATTCGAACACTGAAGCTTTCTTT. Residues: CASSPTPDSNTEAFF.

The rearrangement joins TRBV5-1 to TRBJ2-2, with TRBD2 matching 7 bases. Germline V gene data show CDR1 as SGHRS and CDR2 as YFSETQ. This CDR3 has 15 residues. V shed 0 bases, J shed 3 bases, and the junction held 2 bases outside the gene matches. In nucleotides, the CDR3 is TGCGCCAGCAGCTTGGATGGGGGGGACACCGGGGAGCTGTTTTTT. This sequence encodes CASSLDGGDTGELFF.

The rearrangement links TRBV5-6 to TRBJ1-5; no clear D gene. CDR3 length equals 15 residues. Germline V gene lookup returns CDR1 SGHDT and CDR2 YYEEEE. Trimming shortened V by 0 bases and J by 4 bases, and 11 bases separated the two germline ends. The CDR3 protein is CASSLADDPNQPQHF. CDR3 DNA sequence: TGTGCCAGCAGCTTGGCGGACGACCCAAATCAGCCCCAGCATTTT.

The chain carries TRBV24-1 and TRBJ1-5; no clear D gene. The CDR3 has 16 amino acids. Germline V gene lookup returns CDR1 KGHDR and CDR2 SFDVKD. V lost 3 bases to trimming and J lost 7 bases, with 18 bases between them. The CDR3 reads CATSDLGVKVKQPQHF. The CDR3 bases are TGTGCCACCAGTGATCTCGGTGTGAAGGTAAAGCAGCCCCAGCATTTT.

The chain carries TRBV10-3 and TRBJ2-1, with 8 bases matching TRBD2. This CDR3 spans 15 amino acids. V shed 5 bases and J 3 bases; nucleotides not matched to a gene: 6. Germline V CDR1 and CDR2: ENHRY, SYGVKD. Here the CDR3 reads CAISSTSAFYNEQFF. CDR3 bases: TGTGCCATCAGTTCGACTAGCGCATTCTACAATGAGCAGTTCTTC.